The 5 T cell receptor beta chains presented below share a single source sample, sequenced in a study of blood T cell repertoires in COVID-19. Generated by immunoSEQ multiplex PCR, the TCRdb table keeps only in-frame clones and is missing some. The sample consists of roughly 50,000 clones, 86% of them appearing once. The sample taken for sequencing was peripheral blood. These receptors came from a woman aged 55 to 70 with acute or convalescent COVID-19.

The V gene is TRBV14, the J gene TRBJ1-1; D not certain. V was shortened by 3 bases and J by 4 bases, with 12 bases between the two germline ends. Germline CDR1 SGHDN, CDR2 FVKESK. CDR3 length: 14 residues. The CDR3 protein is CASSHPGEGTEAFF. The CDR3 bases are TGTGCCAGCAGCCACCCTGGGGAGGGCACTGAAGCTTTCTTT.

In this sample, this clone turned up a few times. This rearrangement joins TRBV30 to TRBJ1-2, with 8 bases fitting TRBD1. Germline CDR1 is GTSNPN and CDR2 is SVGIG (reference sequence). The ends lost 1 base at V and 4 bases at J; junction bases unmatched: 17. The CDR3 runs to 18 residues. This CDR3 reads CAWSGGGRGLRYFYGYTF. Written as DNA, the CDR3 is TGTGCCTGGAGTGGGGGGGGCAGGGGGCTTCGCTACTTCTATGGCTACACCTTC.

The rearrangement links TRBV30 to TRBJ2-2, with 14 bases fitting TRBD2. CDR3 length: 18 amino acids. J was trimmed by 4 bases and V by 4 bases; bases with no gene match: 11. Looked up from germline, CDR1 is GTSNPN and CDR2 is SVGIG (reference sequence). The CDR3 here is CAWNPGTSGRYGTGELFF. Here the CDR3 DNA reads TGTGCCTGGAATCCCGGGACTAGCGGGAGATATGGCACCGGGGAGCTGTTTTTT.

The chain employs TRBV7-3 and TRBJ2-2; 7 bases map to TRBD2. The germline V gene encodes CDR1 SGHTA and CDR2 FQGTGA. V lost 5 bases to trimming and J lost 4 bases; unmatched junction nucleotides: 7. The CDR3 is 15 amino acids. The CDR3 nucleotides read TGTGCCAGCAGCCTAAGCGGGGAGGGCACCGGGGAGCTGTTTTTT. Its protein is CASSLSGEGTGELFF.

J is TRBJ2-6 and V is TRBV14; a possible D gene is TRBD2 (7 bases). The CDR3 runs to 18 residues. Trimming left V 0 bases short and J 0 bases short, with 12 bases between. The germline V gene encodes CDR1 SGHDN and CDR2 FVKESK. The CDR3, as DNA: TGTGCCAGCAGCCAAGATCGGGGGGCTTTCTCTGGGGCCAACGTCCTGACTTTC. Amino acid sequence: CASSQDRGAFSGANVLTF.